This passage covers 14 T cell receptor beta chains from one sample sequenced in a study of T cells after yellow fever vaccination. TCRdb recomputed calls from the 5' RACE reads with MiXCR, one row per CDR3 protein. Among 250,000 to 400,000 distinct CDR3 sequences listed, approximately 4% were seen once. This material consisted of PBMCs, taken 5 days after the yellow fever booster vaccination. The receptors here all came from a man aged 18 to 30 who received the YFV17D yellow fever vaccine.

This clonotype was seen ten or more times. This chain links TRBV13 with TRBJ2-2; no clear D gene. CDR1 and CDR2 from the germline V gene are PRHDT and FYEKMQ (reference sequence). The CDR3 sequence is 12 residues long. V lost 5 bases to trimming and J lost 8 bases, with 9 bases between them. The CDR3 here is CASSLPGGELFF. The CDR3 DNA sequence: TGTGCCAGCAGCCTCCCTGGGGGGGAGCTGTTTTTT.

This sequence joins TRBV19 and TRBJ1-1; TRBD1 matches 9 bases. The V segment lost 6 bases and the J segment 4 bases; nucleotides outside the gene matches: 15. This CDR3 comprises 17 residues. Germline V gives CDR1 LNHDA, CDR2 SQIVND (reference sequence). The DNA of the CDR3 is TGTGCCAGTAGCAACACCGGGACAGGGAAGGATAGCACTGAAGCTTTCTTT. Translation gives CASSNTGTGKDSTEAFF.

This clonotype has ten or more counts. The rearrangement joins TRBV7-8 to TRBJ1-2; D unresolved. V was trimmed by 5 bases and J by 9 bases, leaving 19 bases between them. Germline lookup yields CDR1 SGHVS and CDR2 FQNEAQ. The CDR3 consists of 14 residues. The CDR3 here is CASSQRAGLASYTF. In DNA form, the CDR3 reads TGTGCCAGCAGCCAAAGGGCAGGCCTTGCGAGCTACACCTTC.

This chain connects TRBV5-1 to TRBJ2-1; 7 bases align to TRBD1. Germline CDR1 and CDR2: SGHRS and YFSETQ. Trimming at V came to 0 bases and at J to 8 bases, leaving 11 bases not matched to a gene. This CDR3 has 16 residues. The CDR3 loop reads CASSLAIAQGLDEQFF. The CDR3 DNA follows: TGCGCCAGCAGCTTGGCCATCGCACAGGGGTTAGATGAGCAGTTCTTC.

This clonotype has only a few counts. The V gene is TRBV3-1, the J gene TRBJ2-6; 7 bases map to TRBD1. The CDR3 loop spans 20 amino acids. CDR1 and CDR2 (germline): LGHDT, YNNKEL (reference sequence). Trimming removed 0 bases from V and 0 bases from J; junction bases left unmatched: 11. Here the CDR3 reads CASSQDFREGAVSGANVLTF. The DNA of the CDR3 is TGTGCCAGCAGCCAAGATTTCCGCGAGGGGGCAGTCTCTGGGGCCAACGTCCTGACTTTC.

This clonotype was observed a handful of times. V and J are TRBV4-1 and TRBJ2-2, with a possible D match to TRBD1 (6 bases). The V end lost 4 bases, the J end lost 4 bases, and 16 bases lay between the germline ends. CDR1 is MGHRA, CDR2 YSYEKL, per germline. The CDR3 covers 16 residues. Here the CDR3 reads CASSPLGDTSTGELFF. In DNA form, the CDR3 reads TGCGCCAGCAGCCCACTCGGGGACACCTCCACCGGGGAGCTGTTTTTT.

This clonotype was counted a few times. The chain has TRBV7-2 and TRBJ2-2; D gene uncertain. The V and J ends lost 4 bases and 5 bases respectively, with 11 bases between them. Germline-derived CDR1 and CDR2 are SGHTA and FQGNSA. CDR3 size: 14 residues. CDR3 sequence (DNA): TGTGCCAGCAGCTCGGACGCCTTGACCGGGGAGCTGTTTTTT. Translated, it gives CASSSDALTGELFF.

This clonotype was counted many times. The V gene is TRBV30, the J gene TRBJ2-4; perhaps TRBD1 as D (5 bases). This CDR3 region has 14 residues. The germline gives CDR1 GTSNPN, CDR2 SVGIG (reference sequence). V lost 0 bases and J 6 bases, leaving 12 bases between the germline ends. CDR3 DNA sequence: TGTGCCTGGAGTGTGGGCCAGGGTGGAAACATTCAGTACTTC. Protein product: CAWSVGQGGNIQYF. Full variable domain (rest looked up from reference TRBV30 and TRBJ2-4): SQTIHQWPATLVQPVGSPLSLECTVEGTSNPNLYWYRQAAGRGLQLLFYSVGIGQISSEVPQNLSASRPQDRQFILSSKKLLLSDSGFYLCAWSVGQGGNIQYFGAGTRLSVL.

This clonotype was seen many times. The CDR3 region is CASSLKTGGADTQYF. CDR3 coding DNA: TGTGCCAGCAGCTTAAAGACAGGGGGCGCAGATACGCAGTATTTT. The chain is built from TRBV5-6 and TRBJ2-3; 10 bases map to TRBD1. Trimming at V came to 2 bases and at J to 4 bases, leaving 4 bases not matched to a gene. The CDR3 is 15 amino acids. Per germline, CDR1 SGHDT and CDR2 YYEEEE.

The gene calls are TRBV6-5 and TRBJ2-3; no clear D. The CDR3 consists of 15 residues. The germline CDR1 and CDR2 sequences are MNHEY and SVGAGI. The V and J ends lost 2 bases and 6 bases respectively, with 15 bases between them. The CDR3 bases are TGTGCCAGCAGTTACAATCCGGGCGTCGCGGATACGCAGTATTTT. This sequence encodes CASSYNPGVADTQYF.

This clonotype was seen many times. The chain employs TRBV7-9 and TRBJ1-4; D may be TRBD1 (5 bases). The V gene's germline CDR1 is SEHNR and CDR2 FQNEAQ (reference sequence). Trimming took 6 bases from V and 8 from J, leaving 7 bases between them. CDR3 length: 11 residues. CDR3 amino acids: CASSRGEKLFF. As DNA, the CDR3 is TGTGCCAGCAGTCGGGGCGAAAAACTGTTTTTT.

Many counts were recorded for this clonotype. The chain has TRBV7-2 and TRBJ2-7; 8 positions match TRBD2. CDR3 length: 14 residues. V gave up 5 bases and J gave up 2 bases; unmatched junction bases: 5. Germline lookup yields CDR1 SGHTA and CDR2 FQGNSA. CDR3 coding DNA: TGTGCCAGCAGCCAAGGTAGCGGGACCTACGAGCAGTACTTC. Amino acid sequence: CASSQGSGTYEQYF.

This clonotype appeared many times. The rearrangement links TRBV7-9 to TRBJ2-3, with a weak D call TRBD2 (5 bases). The CDR3 runs 16 residues. Trimming took off 4 bases at V and 6 bases at J, with 20 bases between the two ends. Per germline, CDR1 SEHNR and CDR2 FQNEAQ (reference sequence). The CDR3 sequence: CASSSPTRVEGDTQYF. The CDR3 DNA is TGTGCCAGCAGCTCCCCGACGAGGGTGGAAGGGGATACGCAGTATTTT.

The V gene is TRBV6-5, the J gene TRBJ1-1; no clear D gene. CDR3 length: 16 residues. Looked up from germline, CDR1 is MNHEY and CDR2 is SVGAGI. V lost 5 bases to trimming and J lost 6 bases, with 22 bases between them. CDR3: CASSQIAGWGNSEAFF. The CDR3 bases are TGTGCCAGCAGTCAGATCGCAGGTTGGGGTAACTCTGAAGCTTTCTTT.